This TCR beta chain was retrieved from a study of blood T cell repertoires in COVID-19. The CDR3 consists of 14 residues. Germline-derived CDR1 and CDR2 are SGHTA and FQGNSA. The V gene lost 4 bases and the J gene lost 1 base, with 8 bases spanning the gap. TCRdb's copy holds only in-frame clones and misses some; the assay was immunoSEQ multiplex PCR. The table lists under 250,000 clones, over 85% of them singletons. Sequencing used PBMCs or T cells enriched from blood (not recorded which). V is TRBV7-2 and J is TRBJ1-3; D not resolved. The receptor's source is a woman in her 30s with acute COVID-19. The CDR3 nucleotides read TGTGCCAGCAGCTCACAGATTTCTGGAAACACCATATATTTT. Protein sequence: CASSSQISGNTIYF.